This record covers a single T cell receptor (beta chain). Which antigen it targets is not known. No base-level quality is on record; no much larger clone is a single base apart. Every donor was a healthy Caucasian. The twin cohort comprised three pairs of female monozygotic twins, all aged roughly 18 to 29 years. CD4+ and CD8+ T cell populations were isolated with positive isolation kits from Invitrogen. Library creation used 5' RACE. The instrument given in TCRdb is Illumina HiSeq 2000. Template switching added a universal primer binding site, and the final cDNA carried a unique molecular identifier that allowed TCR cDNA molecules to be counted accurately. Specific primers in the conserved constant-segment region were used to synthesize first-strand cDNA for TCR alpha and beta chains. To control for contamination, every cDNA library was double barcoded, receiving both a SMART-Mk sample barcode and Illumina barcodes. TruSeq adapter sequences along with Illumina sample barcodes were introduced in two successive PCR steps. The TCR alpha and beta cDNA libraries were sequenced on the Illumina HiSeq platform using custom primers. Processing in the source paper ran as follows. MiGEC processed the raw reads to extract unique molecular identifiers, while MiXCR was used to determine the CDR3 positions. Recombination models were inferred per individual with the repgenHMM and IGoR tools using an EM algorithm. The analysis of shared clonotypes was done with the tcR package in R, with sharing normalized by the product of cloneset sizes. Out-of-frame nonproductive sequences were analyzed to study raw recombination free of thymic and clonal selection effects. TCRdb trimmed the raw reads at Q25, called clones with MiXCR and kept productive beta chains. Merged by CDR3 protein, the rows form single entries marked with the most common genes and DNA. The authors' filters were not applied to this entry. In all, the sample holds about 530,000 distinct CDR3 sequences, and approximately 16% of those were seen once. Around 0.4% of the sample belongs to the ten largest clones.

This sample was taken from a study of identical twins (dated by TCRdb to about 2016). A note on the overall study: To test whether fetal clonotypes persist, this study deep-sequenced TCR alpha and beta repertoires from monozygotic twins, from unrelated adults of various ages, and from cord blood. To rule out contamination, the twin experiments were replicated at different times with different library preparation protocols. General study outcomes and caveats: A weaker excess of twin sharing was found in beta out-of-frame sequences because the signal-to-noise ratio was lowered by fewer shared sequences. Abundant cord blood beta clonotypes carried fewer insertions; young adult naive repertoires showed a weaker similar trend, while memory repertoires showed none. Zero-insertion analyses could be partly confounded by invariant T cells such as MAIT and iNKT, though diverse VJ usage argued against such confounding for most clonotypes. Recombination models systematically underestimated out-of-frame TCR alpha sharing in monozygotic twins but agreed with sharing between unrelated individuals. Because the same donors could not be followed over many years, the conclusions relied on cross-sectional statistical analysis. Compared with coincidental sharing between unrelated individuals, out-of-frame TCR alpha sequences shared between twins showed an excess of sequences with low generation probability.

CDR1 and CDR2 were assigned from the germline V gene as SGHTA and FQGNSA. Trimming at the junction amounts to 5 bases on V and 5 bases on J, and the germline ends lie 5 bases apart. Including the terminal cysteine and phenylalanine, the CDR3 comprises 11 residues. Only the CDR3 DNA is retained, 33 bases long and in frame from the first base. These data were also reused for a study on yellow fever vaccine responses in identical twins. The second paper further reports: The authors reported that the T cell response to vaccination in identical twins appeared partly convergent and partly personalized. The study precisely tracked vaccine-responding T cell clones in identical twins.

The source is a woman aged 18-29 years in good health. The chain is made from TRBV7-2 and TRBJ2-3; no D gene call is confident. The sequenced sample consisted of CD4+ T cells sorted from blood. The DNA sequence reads TGTGCCAGCAGCAACCGAGATACGCAGTATTTT. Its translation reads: CASSNRDTQYF. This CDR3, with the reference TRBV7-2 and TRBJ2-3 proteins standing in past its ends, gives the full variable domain GAGVSQSPSNKVTEKGKDVELRCDPISGHTALYWYRQSLGQGLEFLIYFQGNSAPDKSGLPSDRFSAERTGGSVSTLTIQRTQQEDSAVYLCASSNRDTQYFGPGTRLTVL.